The T cell receptor (beta chain) described here comes from a study of CD8+CD57+ T cells in acquired aplastic anemia. Overall study: The DNA of sorted CD4+ and CD8+ cells averaged 3.2 ug. Study-wide points: Found in both controls and patients were some 30 CD8+ CDR3 sequences.

The CDR3 covers 15 residues. The germline gives CDR1 DFQATT, CDR2 SNEGSKA (reference sequence). Genomic DNA served as template for TCR beta VDJ and CDR3 profiling. TCRdb analysed the reads with MiXCR anew, one entry per CDR3 protein. The data hold 310,000 or so distinct CDR3 sequences, with 45% to 65% observed a single time. Patients picked for sequencing had shown CD8+CD57+ cell expansion detected by flow cytometry. Each patient gave a blood sample that was collected before any therapy had been received. This clonotype was seen ten or more times. What it binds is not known. One end of the junction fails to match germline, which may point to a read error.

This TCR came from a human donor with aplastic anemia. Sequences were obtained from sorted CD4+, CD8+, or CD8+CD57+ T cells (not recorded which) from PBMCs. The chain couples TRBV20-1 to TRBJ2-1; 8 bases align to TRBD1. The CDR3, as DNA: TGCAGTGCGAGAGGACAGGGAAGCTCCTACAATGAGCAGTTCTTC. It specifies CSARGQGSSYNEQFF.